The present entry profiles one TCR beta chain with its context. Its antigen is currently not known. Base qualities are not provided; no much larger clone lies one nucleotide away. This specimen comes from a study of blood T cell repertoires in COVID-19 (dated by TCRdb to between 2020 and 2021). Looking at the study overall: Collaborator samples came from the United States, Italy and Spain and covered acute and convalescent phases of COVID-19. Samples came from the ongoing ImmuneRACE study (first 160 participants) plus 1,254 subjects from 6 global collaborators. HLA class I and class II types, where available, came from metadata supplied by the sample provider rather than from assay-based typing. The dataset comprised deeply sampled blood TCRbeta repertoires from subjects exposed to, actively infected with, or recovered from COVID-19. The prospective study material was composed of cDNA or gDNA derived from T cells, B-cell-depleted T cells, or PBMCs. The repertoires were released in a freely available public database meant as a resource for research on the immune response to SARS-CoV-2. Sample metadata almost always included a de-identified subject ID, COVID-19 status, age in years and sex. Overall study outcomes, separate from this receptor: How much clinical and demographic metadata was included differed by source and by participant, and the metadata was provided uncurated.

TCRbeta CDR3 regions were amplified from genomic DNA by means of the immunoSEQ Assay, a bias-controlled multiplex PCR. As for the authors' bioinformatics: Nucleated cell counts per sample were estimated from amplification of reference gene primers within the assay. Sequence reads were collapsed and filtered to measure the absolute abundance of every unique TCRbeta CDR3 rearrangement. For each sample, productive Simpson clonality was calculated as the square root of Simpson's diversity index across productive rearrangements. In its TCRdb copy, this immuneACCESS table keeps in-frame sequences only and misses some clones. Where compared with another copy, unresolved V genes explain less than half of these, and the others have no known cause. V, J and clone size reflect that table, while D and trimming were determined from the DNA. The sample table lists about 410,000 clones, approximately 89% of them with a count of one. The top ten hold about 1.4% of the sample.

One collaborating source in Seattle enrolled patients while the patients were actively infected and followed the patients over time throughout the course of disease. The collaborating institutions used their own protocols to collect whole blood in K2EDTA tubes. For TCRbeta analysis, collaborator samples were shipped as frozen whole blood, as isolated PBMCs, or as DNA extracted from either sample type. The germline V gene encodes CDR1 SGHDT and CDR2 YYEEEE. A distance of 15 bases separates the germline ends of V and J, which lose 3 bases and 5 bases respectively. Its CDR3 holds 15 amino acids, cysteine through phenylalanine. Only CDR3 DNA remains: 45 bases, in frame from the first base.

Specimen: peripheral blood. This TCR derives from a woman aged 40 to 55 with COVID-19, enrolled during active disease. Here the chain combines TRBV5-6 and TRBJ1-5; D gene: possibly TRBD1, on 5 matching bases. The sequenced DNA is TGTGCCAGCAGCTGGGGAGGCGGGGGACATCAGCCCCAGCATTTT. This gives the protein CASSWGGGGHQPQHF.